This T cell receptor (beta chain) was recovered during a study of cytomegalovirus exposure and HLA in healthy donors. Trimming removed 0 bases from V and 6 bases from J; junction bases left unmatched: 2. Germline V gene data show CDR1 as ENHRY and CDR2 as SYGVKD. The CDR3 extends over 13 amino acids. PCR primers comprised 60 Vbeta and 13 Jbeta primers. The method was immunoSEQ multiplex PCR; TCRdb's version includes in-frame clones alone and lacks a portion of them. The data hold 130,000 or so clones, with roughly 78% observed a single time. This chain joins TRBV10-3 and TRBJ2-7; 7 positions match TRBD1. The material sequenced was PBMCs. The sequence was obtained from a middle-aged woman in good health and CMV-seronegative. CDR3 sequence (DNA): TGTGCCATCAGTGAGTCAAGGGGGCGCGAGCAGTACTTC. Protein product: CAISESRGREQYF.